These 23 T cell receptor beta chains came from one sample sequenced in a study of spatial heterogeneity in lung cancer. Noted time point: sample taken at primary tumor resection. Unsorted whole RNA samples from tumor, nontumor lung or frozen PBMC were sequenced. TCRdb redid the calling of the 5' RACE reads with MiXCR, one entry per CDR3 protein. The sample has some 53,000 distinct CDR3 sequences, roughly 6.5% seen once. The material was PBMCs, obtained at surgery. Every receptor here comes from a female donor with early-stage non-small cell lung cancer.

This clonotype showed up many times. DNA for the CDR3: TGTGCCAGCAGCGTAGGCTGGACAGGCACAGATACGCAGTATTTT. Its translation is CASSVGWTGTDTQYF. V and J are TRBV9 and TRBJ2-3, with a weak D call TRBD1 (6 bases). Trimming shortened V by 0 bases and J by 1 base, and 9 bases separated the two germline ends. The CDR3 covers 15 residues. CDR1 is SGDLS, CDR2 YYNGEE, per germline.

This clonotype has more than one count but fewer than ten. V gene TRBV27 combines with J gene TRBJ2-2; D unresolved. Looked up from germline, CDR1 is MNHEY and CDR2 is SMNVEV (reference sequence). The CDR3 has 14 amino acids. V shed 8 bases and J shed 2 bases, with 12 bases lying between them. CDR3 loop: CASHPRVNTGELFF. In DNA, the CDR3 is TGTGCCAGCCACCCCCGGGTAAACACCGGGGAGCTGTTTTTT.

There are a few counts of this clonotype. This rearrangement joins TRBV7-2 to TRBJ1-1; D ambiguous. V was clipped by 4 bases and J by 2 bases, with 8 bases between them. The CDR3 extends over 13 amino acids. Germline V CDR1 and CDR2: SGHTA, FQGNSA. CDR3 region: CASSSLPNTEAFF. Written as DNA, the CDR3 is TGTGCCAGCAGCTCTTTACCCAACACTGAAGCTTTCTTT.

The J gene is TRBJ2-7, the V gene TRBV6-2 or TRBV6-3, with no clear D. Germline V lookup: CDR1 MNHEY, CDR2 SVGEGT. This CDR3 has 12 amino acids. The V end was cut by 0 bases, the J end by 3 bases, with 3 bases between. Written as DNA, the CDR3 is TGTGCCAGCAGTTACTCCCTCTACGAGCAGTACTTC. This sequence encodes CASSYSLYEQYF.

This clonotype was recorded a few times. This chain links TRBV20-1 with TRBJ2-3; 9 nucleotides match TRBD2. There are 17 residues in the CDR3. Germline lookup yields CDR1 DFQATT and CDR2 SNEGSKA (reference sequence). V gave up 7 bases and J gave up 1 base; unmatched junction bases: 15. The CDR3 reads CSVAGGGAKDGTDTQYF. The CDR3 nucleotides are TGCAGTGTAGCTGGCGGGGGGGCCAAGGATGGCACAGATACGCAGTATTTT.

Ten or more counts support this clonotype. This rearrangement joins TRBV29-1 to TRBJ2-7; maybe TRBD2 (5 bases). Trimming cost V 0 bases and J 1 base, with 13 bases left between them. This CDR3 spans 15 amino acids. The germline V gene encodes CDR1 SQVTM and CDR2 ANQGSEA. The CDR3 nucleotides read TGCAGCGTTGAAGAAACCCAAGGGAGTTCCTACGAGCAGTACTTC. Translated, it gives CSVEETQGSSYEQYF.

This clonotype showed up just a few times. The chain carries TRBV3-1 and TRBJ1-5; maybe TRBD1 (5 bases). Germline assignment: CDR1 LGHDT and CDR2 YNNKEL (reference sequence). Trimming stripped 1 base from V and 7 bases from J, with 8 bases between. CDR3 length: 13 amino acids. For the CDR3, the DNA is TGTGCCAGCAGCCAAGGGCAGGGACAGCCCCAGCATTTT. This translates into CASSQGQGQPQHF.

By share, this clonotype ranks as medium-sized. The chain is built from TRBV29-1 and TRBJ1-1; no clear D. The CDR3 contains 14 residues. V dropped 3 bases and J dropped 9 bases, with 20 bases sitting between them. Germline loops: CDR1 SQVTM, CDR2 ANQGSEA. CDR3 nucleotides: TGCAGCGTTGACAGGACTGCTATGTTAGGGAAAGCTTTCTTT. It specifies CSVDRTAMLGKAFF.

This chain links TRBV7-6 with TRBJ2-1; D is tentatively TRBD1 or TRBD2 (5 bases each). This CDR3 has 18 amino acids. Germline V gives CDR1 SGHVS, CDR2 FNYEAQ. Trimming removed 6 bases at V and 0 bases at J, with 21 bases between. This CDR3 is CASSPEVGVFGSYNEQFF. In DNA form, the CDR3 reads TGTGCCAGCAGTCCAGAGGTGGGGGTTTTTGGCTCCTACAATGAGCAGTTCTTC.

This clonotype was observed at least ten times. The chain employs TRBV7-8 and TRBJ2-1, with no clear D. With 1 base removed from V and 8 bases from J, the gap between germline ends came to 12 bases. The CDR3 is 14 residues long. Per germline, CDR1 SGHVS and CDR2 FQNEAQ. CDR3 nucleotides: TGTGCCAGCAGCTTAGGTCTTCTGTGGGATGAGCAGTTCTTC. Its translation is CASSLGLLWDEQFF.

This clonotype was counted at least ten times. The genes are TRBV7-6 and TRBJ2-3; D is ambiguous. Between the trimmed V and J ends, which lost 5 bases and 3 bases, there was a span of 27 bases. Germline CDR1 and CDR2: SGHVS and FNYEAQ. There are 19 residues in the CDR3. CDR3 DNA sequence: TGTGCCAGCAGCCAGGCTGGACCTGACCCAGATAGTAGAACAGATACGCAGTATTTT. It yields the protein CASSQAGPDPDSRTDTQYF.

This clonotype was counted a few times. The genes are TRBV5-1 and TRBJ1-6; D is perhaps TRBD1 (5 bases). V lost 0 bases to trimming and J lost 8 bases, with 12 bases between them. The CDR3 has 15 amino acids. Looked up from germline, CDR1 is SGHRS and CDR2 is YFSETQ. In DNA, the CDR3 is TGCGCCAGCAGCTTGGGTGGGGGTCGCCATTCACCCCTCCACTTT. It codes for CASSLGGGRHSPLHF.

This clonotype was detected only a few times. The chain has TRBV20-1 and TRBJ1-2; 9 bases map to TRBD1. Germline V gene sequence: CDR1 DFQATT, CDR2 SNEGSKA (reference sequence). The CDR3 covers 13 residues. The trim removed 3 bases at V and 10 bases at J, leaving 9 bases unmatched. CDR3 coding DNA: TGCAGTGCTAGGAGGGACAGGGAAACTGACTACACCTTC. Translated, it gives CSARRDRETDYTF.

The chain couples TRBV7-2 to TRBJ1-2; 10 bases are a match to TRBD1. V shed 1 base, J shed 7 bases, and the junction held 9 bases outside the gene matches. Germline CDR1 is SGHTA and CDR2 is FQGNSA. The CDR3 is 16 residues long. In DNA form, the CDR3 reads TGTGCCAGCAGCTTAGTCCCTGGGACAGGGGCAGGTGGCTACACCTTC. Its protein product is CASSLVPGTGAGGYTF.

This clonotype was found many times. The chain employs TRBV28 and TRBJ1-1; D uncertain. The CDR3 extends over 11 amino acids. Germline V gives CDR1 MDHEN, CDR2 SYDVKM. Trimming shortened V by 8 bases and J by 1 base, and 5 bases separated the two germline ends. This CDR3 reads CASRWNTEAFF. The DNA for the CDR3 is TGTGCCAGCCGCTGGAACACTGAAGCTTTCTTT. The full variable domain, in which reference TRBV28 and TRBJ1-1 provide the parts outside the CDR3, is DVKVTQSSRYLVKRTGEKVFLECVQDMDHENMFWYRQDPGLGLRLIYFSYDVKMKEKGDIPEGYSVSREKKERFSLILESASTNQTSMYLCASRWNTEAFFGQGTRLTVV.

This clonotype was detected ten times or more. The genes are TRBV20-1 and TRBJ1-2; TRBD1 is a possible D gene (6 bases). This CDR3 region has 15 residues. V was pared by 1 base and J by 0 bases, with 12 bases between. CDR1 DFQATT and CDR2 SNEGSKA come from the germline V gene (reference sequence). CDR3 in amino acids: CSARAGGLANYGYTF. CDR3 nucleotides: TGCAGTGCTAGAGCCGGGGGCTTAGCTAACTATGGCTACACCTTC.

This clonotype was observed at least ten times. The chain combines TRBV20-1 with TRBJ1-6, with D possibly TRBD1 on 5 matching bases. V dropped 3 bases and J dropped 5 bases, with 14 bases sitting between them. The CDR3 has 15 amino acids. Germline lookup yields CDR1 DFQATT and CDR2 SNEGSKA (reference sequence). DNA of the CDR3: TGCAGTGCTAGGCCTACAGTGGGGGATAATTCACCCCTCCACTTT. It is translated as CSARPTVGDNSPLHF.

A few counts support this clonotype. The rearrangement links TRBV9 to TRBJ1-6, with a possible D match to TRBD1 (5 bases). Germline values: CDR1 SGDLS, CDR2 YYNGEE. The CDR3 has 14 residues. Trimming left V 1 base short and J 6 bases short, with 8 bases between. The CDR3 bases are TGTGCCAGCAGCGTAAGTGGGGGTAATTCACCCCTCCACTTT. Its translation is CASSVSGGNSPLHF.

This clonotype was seen many times. CDR3 residues: CSGTGEGNYGYTF. For the CDR3, the DNA is TGCAGCGGTACAGGGGAGGGGAACTATGGCTACACCTTC. The chain carries TRBV29-1 and TRBJ1-2; 7 positions agree with TRBD1. CDR1 and CDR2 (germline): SQVTM, ANQGSEA. Germline trimming cut 7 bases from V and 2 bases from J; bases unmatched to any gene: 7. The CDR3 contains 13 residues.

This clonotype turned up a few times. This chain connects TRBV7-8 to TRBJ1-2; D unresolved. Trimming cost V 5 bases and J 1 base, with 14 bases left between them. CDR3 size: 15 residues. CDR1 and CDR2 (germline): SGHVS, FQNEAQ. CDR3 sequence: CASSPSRQINYGYTF. The CDR3, as DNA: TGTGCCAGCAGCCCGAGTAGGCAGATTAACTATGGCTACACCTTC.

This clonotype occurred a few times. This chain joins TRBV20-1 and TRBJ2-1; 7 positions match TRBD1. Trimming removed 3 bases from V and 9 bases from J; junction bases left unmatched: 2. The CDR3 spans 11 residues. Per the germline V gene, CDR1 is DFQATT and CDR2 is SNEGSKA (reference sequence). CDR3 nucleotide sequence: TGCAGTGCTAGGACAGGGACTGAGCAGTTCTTC. It yields the protein CSARTGTEQFF.

A note on this clonotype: Its ends do not fully match the called genes, so a read error is possible. The rearrangement uses TRBV5-1 and TRBJ2-1; 8 bases agree with TRBD2. CDR1 is SGHRS, CDR2 YFSETQ, per germline. The CDR3 consists of 14 residues. The CDR3 sequence: CASNSGVSYNEEFF. In DNA, the CDR3 is TGCGCCAGCAATAGCGGGGTTTCCTACAATGAGGAGTTCTTC. Full variable domain (rest looked up from reference TRBV5-1 and TRBJ2-1): KAGVTQTPRYLIKTRGQQVTLSCSPISGHRSVSWYQQTPGQGLQFLFEYFSETQRNKGNFPGRFSGRQFSNSRSEMNVSTLELGDSALYLCASNSGVSYNEEFFGPGTRLTVL.

This clonotype was detected ten times or more. The CDR3 DNA reads TGTGCCAGCAGCTTGGGGACAGGGCGCTTCGTTGGGAACTATGGCTACACCTTC. Encoded protein: CASSLGTGRFVGNYGYTF. This chain connects TRBV5-8 to TRBJ1-2; 8 bases are a match to TRBD1. After removal of 0 bases from V and 2 bases from J, the junction contained 12 bases not matched to a gene. This CDR3 has 18 amino acids. Germline V gives CDR1 SGHTS, CDR2 YDEGEE. Full variable domain (missing parts from reference TRBV5-8 and TRBJ1-2): EAGVTQSPTHLIKTRGQQATLRCSPISGHTSVYWYQQALGLGLQFLLWYDEGEERNRGNFPPRFSGRQFPNYSSELNVNALELEDSALYLCASSLGTGRFVGNYGYTFGSGTRLTVV.